The clone carrying this T cell receptor (beta chain) was recorded only once. Its antigen is not known. The CDR3 consists of 14 residues. Germline V gene lookup returns CDR1 SGHRS and CDR2 YFSETQ. V shed 4 bases and J 6 bases; nucleotides not matched to a gene: 8. This sample stems from a study of T cell clonotyping in hematopoietic cell transplantation. General study findings and limits: Cells were unsorted, so CD4 and CD8 contributions were not separated. Pathologically expanded recipient clonotypes increased progressively from day 30 to day 180 as diversity fell.

Profiling relied on immunoSEQ multiplex PCR, and the TCRdb table lists in-frame clones only, not all of them. The sample carries 70,000 or so clones, 94% recorded once. The chain has TRBV5-1 and TRBJ1-2, with 8 bases identical to TRBD1. The specimen was peripheral blood mononuclear cells. The TCR was taken from a man in his forties or fifties in good health. Some clones in this sample may be carry-over from other donors' samples. The chain's CDR3 is CASSIQGAGNGYTF. CDR3 DNA: TGCGCCAGCAGCATCCAGGGGGCCGGAAATGGCTACACCTTC.